The T cell receptor (beta chain) described here comes from a study of response to subunit inactivated influenza vaccine. A single record per CDR3 protein comes from TCRdb applying MiXCR to the RT-PCR reads. The sample consists of some 550,000 distinct CDR3 sequences, 20% to 25% of them appearing once. The CDR3 is made up of 14 amino acids. V was trimmed by 3 bases and J by 4 bases, leaving 12 bases between them. A further study also used this sample, focusing on T cells expressing NK-cell markers. From that paper: The cDNA for TCR beta came from 5'RACE template switching with UMIs. HCMV specificity of the expanded NKG2C+ T cell clones stayed unclear.

This sequence was found in a man aged 45 to 65 who received an inactivated influenza vaccine. The sequencing here drew on CD4+ T cells sorted from PBMCs, taken 12 days after vaccination. V is TRBV12-3 or TRBV12-4 and J is TRBJ1-1; D gene ambiguous. In DNA, the CDR3 is TGTGCCAGCAGTTTTGGCGGATGGGTCACTGAAGCTTTCTTT. Translated: CASSFGGWVTEAFF.